These 25 T cell receptor beta chains came from one sample sequenced in a study of blood T cell repertoires in COVID-19. Clones were sequenced by immunoSEQ multiplex PCR, and TCRdb holds only the in-frame ones, with some missing. Of 300,000 to 450,000 clones listed, roughly 85% are singletons. Input material: peripheral blood. These receptors all come from a woman under 30 with acute or convalescent COVID-19.

The chain has TRBV7-8 and TRBJ1-1; D unresolved. Germline-derived CDR1 and CDR2 are SGHVS and FQNEAQ. This CDR3 contains 12 residues. The V end was cut by 4 bases, the J end by 6 bases, with 9 bases between. CDR3 nucleotides: TGTGCCAGCAGCTCAGGTTTTGCTGAAGCTTTCTTT. Its protein product is CASSSGFAEAFF.

The chain has TRBV18 and TRBJ2-3; the D is unclear. The CDR3 has 14 amino acids. Germline lookup yields CDR1 KGHSH and CDR2 LQKENI. With 5 bases removed from V and 2 bases from J, the gap between germline ends came to 11 bases. The CDR3 DNA sequence: TGTGCCAGCTCATCCCTGACTGTCACAGATACGCAGTATTTT. Protein product: CASSSLTVTDTQYF.

The chain carries TRBV2 and TRBJ1-1, with no clear D. Trimming removed 2 bases at V and 5 bases at J, with 9 bases between. The V gene's germline CDR1 is SNHLY and CDR2 FYNNEI. The CDR3 totals 13 residues. The CDR3 DNA sequence: TGTGCCAGCAGTGAAAAGAGGCAGACTGAAGCTTTCTTT. Its translation: CASSEKRQTEAFF.

The chain employs TRBV27 and TRBJ1-5, with TRBD1 as a possible D gene (6 bases). The CDR3 loop spans 12 amino acids. Germline V gives CDR1 MNHEY, CDR2 SMNVEV (reference sequence). V lost 4 bases and J 9 bases, leaving 10 bases between the germline ends. CDR3 region: CASSSQQGPQHF. CDR3 sequence (DNA): TGTGCCAGCAGTTCGCAACAGGGGCCCCAGCATTTT.

The chain links TRBV5-4 to TRBJ2-5; 13 positions agree with TRBD2. The CDR3 sequence is 16 residues long. The germline gives CDR1 SGHNT, CDR2 YYREEE (reference sequence). V lost 4 bases to trimming and J lost 5 bases; unmatched junction nucleotides: 8. CDR3 residues: CASSKRTSGSGETQYF. The CDR3 DNA is TGTGCCAGCAGCAAAAGGACTAGCGGGAGTGGGGAGACCCAGTACTTC.

The rearrangement uses TRBV9 and TRBJ1-1; 7 bases are shared with TRBD1. V lost 3 bases, J lost 0 bases, and 2 bases stayed unmatched. Germline values: CDR1 SGDLS, CDR2 YYNGEE. The CDR3 length is 14 residues. As DNA, the CDR3 is TGTGCCAGCAGCGCCGGGACAGTGAACACTGAAGCTTTCTTT. Translated: CASSAGTVNTEAFF.

This chain links TRBV4-1 with TRBJ1-6, with TRBD1 matching 8 bases. With 7 bases clipped from V and 6 bases from J, the junction kept 20 bases outside the gene matches. The germline V gene has CDR1 MGHRA and CDR2 YSYEKL. This CDR3 comprises 19 residues. The chain's CDR3 is CASTARSADGQGINSPLHF. The DNA for the CDR3 is TGCGCCAGCACCGCAAGATCGGCGGACGGACAGGGTATTAATTCACCCCTCCACTTT.

CDR3 amino acids: CASSSGTGSGNQPQHF. In nucleotides, the CDR3 is TGTGCCAGCAGCTCAGGGACAGGGAGTGGCAATCAGCCCCAGCATTTT. The rearrangement joins TRBV5-8 to TRBJ1-5, with 9 bases fitting TRBD1. Germline V CDR1 and CDR2: SGHTS, YDEGEE. The J segment lost 2 bases and the V segment lost 3 bases, leaving 6 bases of the junction unmatched. The CDR3 has 16 amino acids.

The V call is TRBV19, the J call TRBJ1-3; D remains ambiguous. CDR1 LNHDA and CDR2 SQIVND come from the germline V gene (reference sequence). V was clipped by 5 bases and J by 0 bases, with 11 bases between them. The CDR3 contains 15 residues. This chain's CDR3 is CASSLSAGSGNTIYF. The CDR3 bases are TGTGCCAGTAGTCTAAGTGCGGGCTCTGGAAACACCATATATTTT.

The chain couples TRBV11-2 to TRBJ2-5; 8 bases match TRBD2. The ends lost 6 bases at V and 5 bases at J; junction bases unmatched: 8. Germline CDR1 is SGHAT and CDR2 is FQNNGV. This CDR3 has 14 amino acids. CDR3: CASSPSGFRETQYF. Here the CDR3 DNA reads TGTGCCAGCAGTCCTAGCGGGTTCCGGGAGACCCAGTACTTC.

This chain joins TRBV7-9 and TRBJ2-1, with a tentative D call TRBD1 (6 bases). Trimming stripped 5 bases from V and 7 bases from J, with 15 bases between. The germline V gene has CDR1 SEHNR and CDR2 FQNEAQ (reference sequence). This CDR3 has 14 amino acids. The CDR3 loop is CASSTLGGGNEQFF. The CDR3 DNA follows: TGTGCCAGCAGCACCTTAGGGGGTGGGAATGAGCAGTTCTTC.

Comments on this clone: The sample has other DNA sequences that encode this CDR3 too. V and J are TRBV6-5 and TRBJ1-1, with 9 bases identical to TRBD1. The ends lost 0 bases at V and 3 bases at J; junction bases unmatched: 2. The CDR3 covers 15 residues. Germline V lookup: CDR1 MNHEY, CDR2 SVGAGI. The CDR3 DNA reads TGTGCCAGCAGTTACTCGACAGGGGGGGACACTGAAGCTTTCTTT. Translating it yields CASSYSTGGDTEAFF.

The CDR3 is CASSRTGGEETQYF. The CDR3 DNA sequence: TGTGCCAGCAGCCGAACAGGGGGCGAGGAGACCCAGTACTTC. This chain uses TRBV11-2 with TRBJ2-5; 9 nucleotides align to TRBD1. Germline CDR1 and CDR2: SGHAT and FQNNGV. The CDR3 contains 14 residues. Trimming took 5 bases from V and 5 from J; bases not matched to a gene: 6.

The count of this clone is one. V is TRBV6-6 and J is TRBJ2-2; 10 nucleotides align to TRBD1. The V and J ends lost 0 bases and 3 bases, in that order; junction bases with no gene match: 1. CDR3 length: 16 amino acids. Germline CDR1 is MNHNY and CDR2 is SVGAGI (reference sequence). In DNA, the CDR3 is TGTGCCAGCAGTTACTCCGGACAGGGGGACACCGGGGAGCTGTTTTTT. It encodes CASSYSGQGDTGELFF.

This chain joins TRBV4-1 and TRBJ2-7, with 8 positions matching TRBD1. The trim removed 3 bases at V and 4 bases at J, leaving 8 bases unmatched. This CDR3 has 15 residues. The germline CDR1 and CDR2 sequences are MGHRA and YSYEKL. In DNA, the CDR3 is TGCGCCAGCAGCCACCCCGGACAGGGTACATACGAGCAGTACTTC. Its protein is CASSHPGQGTYEQYF.

This clone was counted a few times. V and J are TRBV19 and TRBJ1-5; 9 positions agree with TRBD1. CDR3 size: 17 residues. V dropped 1 base and J dropped 5; count of bases not matched to a gene: 9. The germline V gene has CDR1 LNHDA and CDR2 SQIVND (reference sequence). This chain's CDR3 is CASSIVFGTGPYQPQHF. Here the CDR3 DNA reads TGTGCCAGTAGTATAGTGTTTGGGACAGGGCCTTATCAGCCCCAGCATTTT.

This chain joins TRBV25-1 and TRBJ2-5, with 8 bases aligning to TRBD1. V dropped 6 bases and J dropped 3; count of bases not matched to a gene: 9. Germline assignment: CDR1 MGHDK and CDR2 SYGVNS. This CDR3 spans 15 amino acids. The CDR3 region has the DNA TGTGCCAGCAGAGTAGAGGCAGGGGGCGAAGAGACCCAGTACTTC. This translates into CASRVEAGGEETQYF.

The gene calls are TRBV19 and TRBJ1-2, with TRBD1 matching 7 bases. Trimming took 10 bases from V and 6 from J; bases not matched to a gene: 11. From germline, CDR1 is LNHDA and CDR2 SQIVND (reference sequence). The CDR3 spans 13 residues. CDR3 loop: CATQPQGLDGYTF. Here the CDR3 DNA reads TGTGCCACCCAACCACAGGGGTTGGATGGCTACACCTTC.

This clone was detected only once. The chain has TRBV7-9 and TRBJ2-5; TRBD2 matches at 11 bases. The germline V gene encodes CDR1 SEHNR and CDR2 FQNEAQ (reference sequence). The CDR3 sequence is 16 residues long. V trimming: 1 base; J trimming: 5 bases; junction bases outside the gene matches: 6. CDR3: CASSLVLAGARETQYF. For the CDR3, the DNA is TGTGCCAGCAGCTTAGTACTAGCGGGAGCTAGGGAGACCCAGTACTTC.

A remark on this clone: A much larger clonotype is one base distant, so this may be a read error. The same CDR3 can be traced to other DNA sequences in this sample. The CDR3 loop reads CASSPPDRLSGNTIYF. The CDR3 coding sequence is TGTGCCAGCTCACCACCGGACAGACTCTCTGGAAACACCATATATTTT. This chain joins TRBV18 and TRBJ1-3, with D maybe TRBD1 (6 bases). Germline V gene data show CDR1 as KGHSH and CDR2 as LQKENI. The CDR3 is 16 residues long. The V end was cut by 0 bases, the J end by 0 bases, with 9 bases between.

The chain employs TRBV4-2 and TRBJ2-6; 13 nucleotides align to TRBD2. Losses at the gene ends were 4 bases for V and 0 bases for J; bases not matched to a gene: 3. There are 18 residues in the CDR3. Germline CDR1 and CDR2: LGHNA and YNFKEQ. The CDR3 is CASSPRLAGGSGANVLTF. The CDR3 DNA sequence: TGTGCCAGCAGCCCGCGACTAGCGGGAGGCTCTGGGGCCAACGTCCTGACTTTC.

The chain is built from TRBV3-1 (or the pseudogene TRBV3-2) and TRBJ2-7, with D possibly TRBD2 on 6 matching bases. The CDR3 is 13 residues long. In germline, CDR1 is LGHDT, CDR2 YNNKEL (reference sequence). The V gene lost 8 bases and the J gene lost 5 bases, with 16 bases spanning the gap. The CDR3 sequence is CASGWAGNHEQYF. In DNA form, the CDR3 reads TGTGCCAGCGGGTGGGCGGGGAACCACGAGCAGTACTTC.

This clone has only one observation. The rearrangement uses TRBV6-5 and TRBJ1-1; no definite D call. With 5 bases removed from V and 0 bases from J, the gap between germline ends came to 13 bases. CDR1 and CDR2 (germline): MNHEY, SVGAGI. The length of the CDR3 is 15 residues. Here the CDR3 reads CASSPNSFLNTEAFF. DNA for the CDR3: TGTGCCAGCAGTCCGAACAGCTTTTTGAACACTGAAGCTTTCTTT.

This clone was seen once. This chain uses TRBV5-1 with TRBJ2-3, with 10 positions matching TRBD2. This CDR3 comprises 16 residues. The germline V gene has CDR1 SGHRS and CDR2 YFSETQ. V trimming: 2 bases; J trimming: 3 bases; junction bases outside the gene matches: 6. CDR3: CASSFGLADRTDTQYF. The CDR3 bases are TGCGCCAGCAGCTTCGGACTAGCGGACAGAACAGATACGCAGTATTTT.

Only a few counts were recorded for this clone. The rearrangement joins TRBV6-5 to TRBJ1-2; 9 bases line up with TRBD1. The CDR3 runs to 14 residues. V was clipped by 6 bases and J by 2 bases; unmatched bases: 4. The V gene's germline CDR1 is MNHEY and CDR2 SVGAGI. The chain's CDR3 is CASSTGGTNYGYTF. The CDR3 bases are TGTGCCAGCAGCACAGGGGGCACCAACTATGGCTACACCTTC.